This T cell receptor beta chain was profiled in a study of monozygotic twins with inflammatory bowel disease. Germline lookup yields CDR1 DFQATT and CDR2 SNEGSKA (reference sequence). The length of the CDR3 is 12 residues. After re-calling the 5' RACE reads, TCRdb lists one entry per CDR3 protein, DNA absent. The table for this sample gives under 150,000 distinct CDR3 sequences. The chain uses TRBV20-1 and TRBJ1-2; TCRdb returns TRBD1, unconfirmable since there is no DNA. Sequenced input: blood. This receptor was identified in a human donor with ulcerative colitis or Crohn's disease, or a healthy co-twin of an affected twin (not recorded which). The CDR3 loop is CSSIDSSYGYTF.